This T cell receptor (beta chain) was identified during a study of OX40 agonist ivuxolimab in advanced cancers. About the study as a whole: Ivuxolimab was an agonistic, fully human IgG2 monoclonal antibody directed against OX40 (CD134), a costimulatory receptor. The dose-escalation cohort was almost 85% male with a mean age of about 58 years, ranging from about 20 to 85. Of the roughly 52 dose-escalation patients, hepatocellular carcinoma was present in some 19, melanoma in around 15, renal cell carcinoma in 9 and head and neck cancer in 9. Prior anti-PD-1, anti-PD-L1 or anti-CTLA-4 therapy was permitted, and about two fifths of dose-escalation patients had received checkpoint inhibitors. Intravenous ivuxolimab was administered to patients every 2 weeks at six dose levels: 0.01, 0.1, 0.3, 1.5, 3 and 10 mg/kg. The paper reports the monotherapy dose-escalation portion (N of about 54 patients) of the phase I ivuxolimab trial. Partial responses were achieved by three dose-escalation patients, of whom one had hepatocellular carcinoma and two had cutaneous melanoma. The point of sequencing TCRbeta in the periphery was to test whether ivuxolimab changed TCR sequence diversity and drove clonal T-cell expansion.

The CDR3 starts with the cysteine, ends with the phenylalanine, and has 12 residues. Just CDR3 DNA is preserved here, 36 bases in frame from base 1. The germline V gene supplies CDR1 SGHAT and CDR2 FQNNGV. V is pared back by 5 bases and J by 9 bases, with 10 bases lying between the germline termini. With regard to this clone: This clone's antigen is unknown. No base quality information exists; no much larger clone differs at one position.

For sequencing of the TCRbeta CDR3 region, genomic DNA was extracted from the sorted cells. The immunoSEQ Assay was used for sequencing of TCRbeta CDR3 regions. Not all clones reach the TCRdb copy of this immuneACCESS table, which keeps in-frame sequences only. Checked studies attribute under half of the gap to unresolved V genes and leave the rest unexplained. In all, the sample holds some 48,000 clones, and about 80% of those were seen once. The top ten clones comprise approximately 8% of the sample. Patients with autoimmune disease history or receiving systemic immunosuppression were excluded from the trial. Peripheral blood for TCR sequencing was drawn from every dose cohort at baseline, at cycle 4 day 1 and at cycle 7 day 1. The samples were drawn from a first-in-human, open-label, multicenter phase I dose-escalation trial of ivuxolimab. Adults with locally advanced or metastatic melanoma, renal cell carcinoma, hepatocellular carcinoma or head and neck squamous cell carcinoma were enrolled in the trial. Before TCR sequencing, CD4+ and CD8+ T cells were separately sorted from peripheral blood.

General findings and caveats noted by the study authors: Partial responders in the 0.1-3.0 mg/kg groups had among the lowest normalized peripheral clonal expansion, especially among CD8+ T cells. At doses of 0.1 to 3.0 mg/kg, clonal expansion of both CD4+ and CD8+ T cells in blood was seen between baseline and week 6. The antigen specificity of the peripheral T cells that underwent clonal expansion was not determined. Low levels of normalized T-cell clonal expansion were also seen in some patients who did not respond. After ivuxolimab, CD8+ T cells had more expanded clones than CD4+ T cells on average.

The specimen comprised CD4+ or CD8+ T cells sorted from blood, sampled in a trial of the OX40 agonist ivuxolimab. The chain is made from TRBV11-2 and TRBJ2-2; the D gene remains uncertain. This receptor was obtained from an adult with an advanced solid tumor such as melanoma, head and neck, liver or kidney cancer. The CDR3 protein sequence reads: CASSPILRELFF. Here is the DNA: TGTGCCAGCAGCCCGATCCTGCGGGAGCTGTTTTTT.